This TCR beta chain appears in the sequencing data of a study of blood T cell repertoires in COVID-19 (TCRdb year 2020). Notes on the research overall: The collaborator samples originated in the United States, Italy and Spain and spanned the acute and convalescent phases of COVID-19. The prospective study material was composed of cDNA or gDNA derived from T cells, B-cell-depleted T cells, or PBMCs. Deeply sampled blood TCRbeta repertoires from subjects exposed to, actively infected with, or recovered from COVID-19 were included in the dataset. The repertoires were made available in a free public database intended to serve as a resource for research on the immune response to SARS-CoV-2. The samples were drawn from two sources: the first 160 participants of the ongoing ImmuneRACE study, and some 1,300 subjects contributed by 6 global collaborators. A de-identified subject ID, COVID-19 status, age in years and sex were almost always included in the sample metadata. Where available, HLA class I and class II types were taken from metadata supplied by the sample provider and were not determined by assay-based typing. Overall results and qualifications from the work: The amount of clinical and demographic metadata varied by source and participant and was provided uncurated.

TCRbeta CDR3 regions were amplified from genomic DNA by means of the immunoSEQ Assay, a bias-controlled multiplex PCR. The source study handled its data this way. Within the assay, amplification of reference gene primers was used to estimate how many nucleated cells each sample contained. Sequence reads were collapsed and filtered to measure the absolute abundance of every unique TCRbeta CDR3 rearrangement. Productive Simpson clonality was computed per sample as the square root of Simpson's diversity index over productive rearrangements. TCRdb's version of the immuneACCESS table is confined to in-frame rearrangements and falls short of the full clone set. An unresolved V gene accounts for under half of the shortfall where checked; the remainder is of unknown origin. The V and J calls and clone size come from that table; D and trimming were worked out from the DNA. The sample yields about 470,000 clones; around 90% were counted once. The ten top clones hold 0.7% of the sample.

Enrolling through a virtual design, the prospective study's participants ranged in age from roughly 18 to 95 years and lived across roughly 24 United States geographic areas. To assign participants to cohorts, the prospective study relied on clinical history that participants themselves reported in a screening survey and a study questionnaire. Recovered participants in ImmuneRACE Cohort 3 were defined by two consecutive negative NP/OP PCR tests, clearance by a healthcare professional, or resolution of symptoms. In the prospective study, whole blood, serum and a nasopharyngeal or oropharyngeal swab were collected from each participant by mobile phlebotomists. Over a 2-month period, participants in the prospective study had the option of providing additional blood draws and questionnaires. Before DNA extraction, blood samples from the prospective study were shipped at room temperature or frozen.

CDR1 and CDR2 (LGHDT, YNNKEL) derive from the germline V gene (reference sequence). V is pared back by 3 bases and J by 4 bases, with 9 bases lying between the germline termini. CDR3 length: 13 amino acids, cysteine to phenylalanine. The entry retains the CDR3 DNA only, 39 bases that are in frame from base 1. In regard to this clone: Its antigen remains undetermined. Nothing much larger sits one base from this clone, and base qualities are not available.

Sequenced sample: PBMCs or T cells enriched from blood (not recorded which). The clonotype originates from a woman younger than 30 who had recovered from COVID-19. The rearranged chain carries TRBV3-1 (or the pseudogene TRBV3-2) and TRBJ1-1; possibly the D gene is TRBD1, per 6 matching bases. Here the CDR3 is given as CASSQGASTEAFF. The sequenced DNA: TGTGCCAGCAGCCAGGGGGCGAGCACTGAAGCTTTCTTT.